These T cell receptor beta chains were read from a single sample in a study of cytotoxic CD8 clonotypes in ibrutinib-treated CLL. This table comes from immunoSEQ multiplex PCR, and its TCRdb copy is limited to in-frame clones, with some not included. The sample includes about 180,000 clones, 84% of them seen just once. The starting material was PBMCs, obtained after 24 months of ibrutinib treatment. The receptors derive from a human donor with chronic lymphocytic leukemia. Each CDR3 is given with its conserved first and last residue. The D gene is left open where the match is weak. Expanded clones get a size class; other rows say once, few or many, or leave the size out.

clone_size: -
j_call: TRBJ2-1
v_call: TRBV2
d_call: -
cdr3_aa: CASSTGSWDNEQFF
cdr3_nt: TGTGCCAGCAGCACAGGGTCTTGGGACAATGAGCAGTTCTTC

clone_size: -
j_call: TRBJ2-1
v_call: TRBV7-2
d_call: -
cdr3_aa: CASSLIRGSSYNEQFF
cdr3_nt: TGTGCCAGCAGCTTAATTCGGGGTAGCTCCTACAATGAGCAGTTCTTC

clone_size: -
j_call: TRBJ1-2
v_call: TRBV6-6
d_call: -
cdr3_aa: CASSARREADYGYTF
cdr3_nt: TGTGCCAGCAGTGCCCGGCGTGAGGCGGACTATGGCTACACCTTC

clone_size: -
j_call: TRBJ2-4
v_call: TRBV19
d_call: -
cdr3_aa: CASSISKNIQYF
cdr3_nt: TGTGCCAGTAGTATCTCCAAAAACATTCAGTACTTC

clone_size: -
j_call: TRBJ2-5
v_call: TRBV10-3
d_call: TRBD2
cdr3_aa: CAISGGGTETQYF
cdr3_nt: TGTGCCATCAGTGGGGGGGGTACGGAGACCCAGTACTTC

clone_size: -
j_call: TRBJ2-7
v_call: TRBV28
d_call: TRBD2
cdr3_aa: CASSFPFRPSGALSYEQYF
cdr3_nt: TGTGCCAGCAGTTTCCCATTTCGGCCTAGCGGGGCCCTATCCTACGAGCAGTACTTC

clone_size: -
j_call: TRBJ2-5
v_call: TRBV5-6
d_call: -
cdr3_aa: CASAYQGRETQYF
cdr3_nt: TGTGCCAGCGCCTATCAGGGGCGGGAGACCCAGTACTTC

clone_size: -
j_call: TRBJ2-7
v_call: TRBV15
d_call: -
cdr3_aa: CATSRSVGVGEQYF
cdr3_nt: TGTGCCACCAGCAGGTCGGTGGGGGTTGGCGAGCAGTACTTC

clone_size: -
j_call: TRBJ2-4
v_call: TRBV6-6
d_call: -
cdr3_aa: CASSYLLGAKNIQYF
cdr3_nt: TGTGCCAGCAGTTACCTCCTAGGTGCCAAAAACATTCAGTACTTC

clone_size: -
j_call: TRBJ2-7
v_call: TRBV19
d_call: TRBD2
cdr3_aa: CASSSGTSGAYEQYF
cdr3_nt: TGTGCCAGTAGCAGCGGGACTAGCGGGGCTTACGAGCAGTACTTC

clone_size: once
j_call: TRBJ2-7
v_call: TRBV29-1
d_call: -
cdr3_aa: CSATTGSYEQYF
cdr3_nt: TGCAGCGCCACGACGGGATCCTACGAGCAGTACTTC

clone_size: -
j_call: TRBJ1-2
v_call: TRBV19
d_call: -
cdr3_aa: CASSIVSKNYGYTF
cdr3_nt: TGTGCCAGTAGTATAGTCTCAAAAAACTATGGCTACACCTTC

clone_size: -
j_call: TRBJ2-3
v_call: TRBV5-6
d_call: -
cdr3_aa: CASSLKFWGVDTQYF
cdr3_nt: TGTGCCAGCAGCTTGAAGTTTTGGGGGGTAGATACGCAGTATTTT

clone_size: -
j_call: TRBJ1-5
v_call: TRBV30
d_call: TRBD1
cdr3_aa: CAWRRGLENQPQHF
cdr3_nt: TGTGCCTGGAGGAGGGGGCTGGAGAATCAGCCCCAGCATTTT

clone_size: -
j_call: TRBJ2-7
v_call: TRBV5-5
d_call: -
cdr3_aa: CASSSGGQGRYEQYF
cdr3_nt: TGTGCCAGCAGCTCCGGAGGACAAGGGCGCTACGAGCAGTACTTC

clone_size: -
j_call: TRBJ1-2
v_call: TRBV5-1
d_call: TRBD1
cdr3_aa: CASSPGQGGYGYTF
cdr3_nt: TGCGCCAGCAGCCCAGGACAGGGGGGCTATGGCTACACCTTC

clone_size: -
j_call: TRBJ2-3
v_call: TRBV7-8
d_call: -
cdr3_aa: CASSPGISDTQYF
cdr3_nt: TGTGCCAGCAGCCCCGGGATCTCAGATACGCAGTATTTT

clone_size: once
j_call: TRBJ1-3
v_call: TRBV30
d_call: TRBD1
cdr3_aa: CAWSRQGAKGNTIYF
cdr3_nt: TGTGCCTGGAGCAGACAGGGGGCGAAGGGAAACACCATATATTTT

clone_size: -
j_call: TRBJ2-3
v_call: TRBV5-1
d_call: -
cdr3_aa: CASSLWGSDTQYF
cdr3_nt: TGCGCCAGCAGCTTGTGGGGTTCAGATACGCAGTATTTT

clone_size: few
j_call: TRBJ2-7
v_call: TRBV11-1
d_call: TRBD2
cdr3_aa: CASSSRLAGGYEQYF
cdr3_nt: TGTGCCAGCAGCTCCAGACTAGCGGGAGGGTACGAGCAGTACTTC

clone_size: -
j_call: TRBJ1-3
v_call: TRBV27
d_call: -
cdr3_aa: CASSLMSGSGNTIYF
cdr3_nt: TGTGCCAGCAGTTTAATGTCAGGGTCTGGAAACACCATATATTTT

clone_size: -
j_call: TRBJ1-3
v_call: TRBV27
d_call: -
cdr3_aa: CASAPIASGNTIYF
cdr3_nt: TGTGCCAGCGCGCCGATAGCCTCTGGAAACACCATATATTTT

clone_size: -
j_call: TRBJ2-4
v_call: TRBV5-1
d_call: -
cdr3_aa: CASSLGEPAIQYF
cdr3_nt: TGCGCCAGCAGCTTGGGGGAACCGGCGATTCAGTACTTC

clone_size: few
j_call: TRBJ1-1
v_call: TRBV10-2
d_call: -
cdr3_aa: CASARVSGTEAFF
cdr3_nt: TGCGCCAGCGCCAGGGTGAGTGGCACTGAAGCTTTCTTT

clone_size: -
j_call: TRBJ1-4
v_call: TRBV18
d_call: -
cdr3_aa: CASSPLTVTNEKLFF
cdr3_nt: TGTGCCAGCTCACCGCTGACAGTTACTAATGAAAAACTGTTTTTT

clone_size: -
j_call: TRBJ2-7
v_call: TRBV19
d_call: -
cdr3_aa: CASSMGVHEQYF
cdr3_nt: TGTGCCAGTAGTATGGGGGTTCACGAGCAGTACTTC

clone_size: -
j_call: TRBJ2-3
v_call: TRBV5-1
d_call: TRBD1
cdr3_aa: CASSKTGSTDTQYF
cdr3_nt: TGCGCCAGCAGCAAGACAGGGTCCACAGATACGCAGTATTTT

clone_size: -
j_call: TRBJ2-7
v_call: TRBV11-2
d_call: -
cdr3_aa: CASSLTSSMGEQYF
cdr3_nt: TGTGCCAGCAGCTTGACTAGTTCTATGGGCGAGCAGTACTTC

clone_size: -
j_call: TRBJ2-7
v_call: TRBV28
d_call: -
cdr3_aa: CASSLRTVEQYF
cdr3_nt: TGTGCCAGCAGTCTAAGGACAGTCGAGCAGTACTTC

clone_size: -
j_call: TRBJ1-1
v_call: TRBV28
d_call: -
cdr3_aa: CASERLNTEAFF
cdr3_nt: TGTGCCAGCGAAAGGTTAAACACTGAAGCTTTCTTT